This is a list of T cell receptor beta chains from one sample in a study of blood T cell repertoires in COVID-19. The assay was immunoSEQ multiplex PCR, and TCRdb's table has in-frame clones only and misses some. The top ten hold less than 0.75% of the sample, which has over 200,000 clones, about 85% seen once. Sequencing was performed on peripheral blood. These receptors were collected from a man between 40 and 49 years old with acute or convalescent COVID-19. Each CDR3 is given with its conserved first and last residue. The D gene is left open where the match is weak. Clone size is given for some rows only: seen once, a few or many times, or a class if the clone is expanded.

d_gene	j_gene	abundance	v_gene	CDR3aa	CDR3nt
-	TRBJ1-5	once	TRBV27	CASTPQGNSNQPQHF	TGTGCCAGCACTCCCCAGGGTAATAGCAATCAGCCCCAGCATTTT
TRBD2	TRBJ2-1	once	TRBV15	CATSSPLTMAGGYNEQFF	TGTGCCACCAGCTCCCCTTTGACTATGGCGGGAGGGTACAATGAGCAGTTCTTC
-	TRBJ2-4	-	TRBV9	CASSQAGSKNIQYF	TGTGCCAGCAGCCAGGCGGGATCCAAAAACATTCAGTACTTC
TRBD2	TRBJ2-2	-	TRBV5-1	CASSFISGTNTGELFF	TGCGCCAGCAGCTTTATTAGCGGGACGAACACCGGGGAGCTGTTTTTT
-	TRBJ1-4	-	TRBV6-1	CASSEGEKLFF	TGTGCCAGCAGTGAGGGCGAAAAACTGTTTTTT
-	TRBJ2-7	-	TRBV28	CASSPLEGSEQYF	TGTGCCAGCAGTCCCCTAGAAGGGAGCGAGCAGTACTTC
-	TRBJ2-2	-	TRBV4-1	CASSQRGNWDAGELFF	TGCGCCAGCAGCCAAAGGGGGAATTGGGACGCCGGGGAGCTGTTTTTT
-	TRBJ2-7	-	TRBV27	CASSFPGTREQYF	TGTGCCAGCAGTTTCCCCGGGACTCGAGAGCAGTACTTC
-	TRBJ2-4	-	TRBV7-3	CASSLRAPGDIQYF	TGTGCCAGCAGCTTACGGGCCCCAGGGGACATTCAGTACTTC
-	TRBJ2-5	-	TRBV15	CATSRETGRETQYF	TGTGCCACCAGCAGAGAAACAGGTAGGGAGACCCAGTACTTC
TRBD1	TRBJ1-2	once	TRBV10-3	CAISSPGQGTYGYTF	TGTGCCATCAGTTCTCCGGGACAGGGGACCTATGGCTACACCTTC
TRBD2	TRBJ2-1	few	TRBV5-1	CASSLAQRGVNKFF	TGCGCCAGCAGCTTGGCTCAGCGGGGGGTTAATAAGTTCTTC
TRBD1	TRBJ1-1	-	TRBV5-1	CASSTLGTGATEAFF	TGCGCCAGCAGCACATTAGGGACAGGTGCCACTGAAGCTTTCTTT
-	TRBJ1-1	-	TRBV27	CASSPTGGGNTEAFF	TGTGCCAGCAGTCCCACTGGGGGGGGTAACACTGAAGCTTTCTTT
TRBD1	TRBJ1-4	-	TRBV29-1	CSVTGQGAATNEKLFF	TGCAGCGTTACTGGACAGGGGGCTGCAACTAATGAAAAACTGTTTTTT
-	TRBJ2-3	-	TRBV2	CASSEGLQPDTQYF	TGTGCCAGCAGTGAAGGGCTACAGCCCGATACGCAGTATTTT
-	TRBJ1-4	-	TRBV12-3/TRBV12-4	CASSPGQKLFF	TGTGCCAGCAGTCCCGGACAGAAACTGTTTTTT
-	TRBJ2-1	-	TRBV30	CASAGLINEQFF	TGTGCCTCGGCGGGGCTTATCAATGAGCAGTTCTTC
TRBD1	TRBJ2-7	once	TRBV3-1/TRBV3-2	CASSQDEGAREYF	TGTGCCAGCAGCCAAGATGAGGGGGCTCGTGAGTACTTC
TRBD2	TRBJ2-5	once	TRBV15	CATNSRGSVQTQYF	TGTGCCACCAATTCTCGCGGGAGTGTTCAGACCCAGTACTTC
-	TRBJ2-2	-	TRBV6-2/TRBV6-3	CASSAPTRAGELFF	TGTGCCAGCAGCGCACCGACTAGGGCCGGGGAGCTGTTTTTT
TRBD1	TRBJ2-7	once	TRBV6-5	CASSYSGTGVEQYF	TGTGCCAGCAGTTACTCCGGGACAGGGGTCGAGCAGTACTTC
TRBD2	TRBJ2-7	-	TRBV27	CASSWDYYAYEQYF	TGTGCCAGCAGTTGGGACTACTATGCCTACGAGCAGTACTTC
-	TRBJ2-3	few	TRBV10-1	CASSDNRANTDTQYF	TGCGCCAGCAGTGACAACAGGGCAAACACAGATACGCAGTATTTT
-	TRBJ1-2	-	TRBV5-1	CASKRENYGYTF	TGCGCCAGCAAAAGAGAGAACTATGGCTACACCTTC
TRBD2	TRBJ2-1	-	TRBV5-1	CASSLGLAASYNEQFF	TGCGCCAGCAGCTTGGGACTAGCGGCCTCCTACAATGAGCAGTTCTTC
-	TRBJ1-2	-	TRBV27	CASAFGGNYGYTF	TGTGCCAGCGCCTTCGGGGGTAACTATGGCTACACCTTC
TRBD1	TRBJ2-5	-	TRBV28	CASRDREETQYF	TGTGCCAGCAGGGACAGGGAAGAGACCCAGTACTTC
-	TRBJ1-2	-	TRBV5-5	CASLGDTVYGYTF	TGTGCCAGCCTGGGGGACACCGTCTATGGCTACACCTTC
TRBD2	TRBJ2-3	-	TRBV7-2	CASSLGLAIDTQYF	TGTGCCAGCAGCCTGGGACTAGCAATAGATACGCAGTATTTT
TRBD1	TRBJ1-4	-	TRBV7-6	CASSSPGTGGGEKLFF	TGTGCCAGCAGCTCCCCTGGGACAGGGGGCGGGGAAAAACTGTTTTTT
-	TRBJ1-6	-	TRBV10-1	CASSVGQLYSPLHF	TGCGCCAGCAGTGTCGGACAGCTTTATTCACCCCTCCACTTT
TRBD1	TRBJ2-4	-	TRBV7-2	CASSPDRGNIQYF	TGTGCCAGCAGCCCGGACAGGGGTAACATTCAGTACTTC
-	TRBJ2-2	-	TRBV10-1	CASSELAGDTGELFF	TGCGCCAGCAGTGAGCTAGCTGGAGACACCGGGGAGCTGTTTTTT
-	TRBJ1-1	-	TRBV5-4	CASSRQGSGEAFF	TGTGCCAGCAGCAGGCAGGGGAGTGGTGAAGCTTTCTTT
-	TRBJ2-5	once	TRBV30	CAWSWGGPRETQYF	TGTGCCTGGTCCTGGGGAGGCCCTAGGGAGACCCAGTACTTC
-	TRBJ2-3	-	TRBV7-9	CASSPAGSDTQYF	TGTGCCAGCAGCCCCGCGGGGTCAGATACGCAGTATTTT
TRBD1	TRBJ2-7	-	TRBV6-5	CASSRGQDPWNEQYF	TGTGCCAGCAGCCGCGGACAGGATCCCTGGAACGAGCAGTACTTC